This T cell receptor (beta chain) was retrieved from a study of T cells in Graves' hyperthyroidism and ophthalmopathy. Study-wide results and limits: The model anticipated ophthalmopathy a median approximately 6.7 months pre-onset. Blood samples included most of the expanded thyroid clonotypes exceeding 0.001.

The study left out patients who had uncontrolled infection, other autoimmune disease, pregnancy or lactation. First hyperthyroidism diagnosis is when the blood sample was obtained, before any ophthalmopathy symptoms. V shed 6 bases and J shed 0 bases, with 23 bases lying between them. The germline V gene encodes CDR1 MDHEN and CDR2 SYDVKM. The CDR3 spans 18 residues. This clonotype was seen a handful of times. Antigen specificity is unknown. It was RNA transcripts that yielded the amplified TCR beta CDR3 regions. Using the HTBI primer set, a first-round RT-PCR was run on the TCR CDR3. Using its own MiXCR run on the multiplex PCR reads, TCRdb lists one record per CDR3 protein. Here the sample spans hundreds of thousands of distinct CDR3 sequences, around a sixth being singletons.

This clonotype originated in a woman younger than 30 with Graves' hyperthyroidism that later progressed to Graves' ophthalmopathy. This chain uses TRBV28 with TRBJ1-1, with D possibly matching TRBD1 (6 bases). The sequenced sample consisted of blood. In DNA, the CDR3 is TGTGCCAGCAGGTCCGGACAGAACCTTATAACCATGAACACTGAAGCTTTCTTT. Its translation: CASRSGQNLITMNTEAFF.